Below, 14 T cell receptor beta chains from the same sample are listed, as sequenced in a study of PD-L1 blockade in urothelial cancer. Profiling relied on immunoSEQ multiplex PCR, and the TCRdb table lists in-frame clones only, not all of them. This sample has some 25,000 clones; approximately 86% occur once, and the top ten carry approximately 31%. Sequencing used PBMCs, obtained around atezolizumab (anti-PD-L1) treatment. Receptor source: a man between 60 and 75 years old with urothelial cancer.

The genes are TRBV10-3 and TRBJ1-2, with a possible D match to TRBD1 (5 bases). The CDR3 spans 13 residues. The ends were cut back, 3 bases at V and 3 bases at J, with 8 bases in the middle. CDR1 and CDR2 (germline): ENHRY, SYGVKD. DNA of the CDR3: TGTGCCATCAGTGAACTCAGGGACTATGGCTACACCTTC. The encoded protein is CAISELRDYGYTF.

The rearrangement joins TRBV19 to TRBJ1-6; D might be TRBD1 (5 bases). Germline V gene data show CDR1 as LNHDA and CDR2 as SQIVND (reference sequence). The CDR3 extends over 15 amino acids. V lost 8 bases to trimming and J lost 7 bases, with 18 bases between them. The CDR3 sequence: CASRDSSMGNSPLHF. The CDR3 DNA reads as TGTGCCAGTCGAGACAGCAGTATGGGCAATTCACCCCTCCACTTT.

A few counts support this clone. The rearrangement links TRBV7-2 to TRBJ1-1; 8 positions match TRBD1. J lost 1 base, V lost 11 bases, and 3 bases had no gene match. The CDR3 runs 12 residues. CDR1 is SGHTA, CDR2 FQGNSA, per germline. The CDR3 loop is CAGGQGNTEAFF. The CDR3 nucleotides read TGTGCCGGCGGACAGGGGAACACTGAAGCTTTCTTT. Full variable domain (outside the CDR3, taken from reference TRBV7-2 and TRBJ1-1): GAGVSQSPSNKVTEKGKDVELRCDPISGHTALYWYRQSLGQGLEFLIYFQGNSAPDKSGLPSDRFSAERTGGSVSTLTIQRTQQEDSAVYLCAGGQGNTEAFFGQGTRLTVV.

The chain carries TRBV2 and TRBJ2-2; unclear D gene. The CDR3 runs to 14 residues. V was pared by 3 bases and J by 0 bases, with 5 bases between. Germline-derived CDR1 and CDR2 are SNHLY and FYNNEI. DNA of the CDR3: TGTGCCAGCAGTGACAGGACGAACACCGGGGAGCTGTTTTTT. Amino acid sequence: CASSDRTNTGELFF. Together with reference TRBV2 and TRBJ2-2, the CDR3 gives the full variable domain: EPEVTQTPSHQVTQMGQEVILRCVPISNHLYFYWYRQILGQKVEFLVSFYNNEISEKSEIFDDQFSVERPDGSNFTLKIRSTKLEDSAMYFCASSDRTNTGELFFGEGSRLTVL.

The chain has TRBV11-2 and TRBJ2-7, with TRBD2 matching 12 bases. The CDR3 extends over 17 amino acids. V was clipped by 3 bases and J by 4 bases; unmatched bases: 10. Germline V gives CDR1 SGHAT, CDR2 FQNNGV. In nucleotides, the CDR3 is TGTGCCAGCAGCTTTGCCGACCTAGCGGGGGGGAAGTACGAGCAGTACTTC. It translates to CASSFADLAGGKYEQYF.

CDR3: CASSPTSGNYEQYF. CDR3 coding DNA: TGCGCCAGCAGCCCGACTAGCGGAAATTACGAGCAGTACTTC. This chain uses TRBV5-1 with TRBJ2-7; TRBD2 agrees at 9 bases. Unmatched junction bases numbered 6, after V lost 4 bases and J lost 4 bases. The CDR3 loop spans 14 amino acids. Germline CDR1 and CDR2: SGHRS and YFSETQ.

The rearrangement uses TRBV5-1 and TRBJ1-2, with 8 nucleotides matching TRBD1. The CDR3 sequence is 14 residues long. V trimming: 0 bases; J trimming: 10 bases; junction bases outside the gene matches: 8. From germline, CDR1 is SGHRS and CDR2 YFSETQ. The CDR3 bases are TGCGCCAGCAGCTTGGACCGGGACAGGTTCCCCTACACCTTC. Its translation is CASSLDRDRFPYTF.

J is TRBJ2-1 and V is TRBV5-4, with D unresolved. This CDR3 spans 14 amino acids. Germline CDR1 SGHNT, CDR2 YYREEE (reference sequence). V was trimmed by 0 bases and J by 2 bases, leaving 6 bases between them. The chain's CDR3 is CASSLESTYNEQFF. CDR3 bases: TGTGCCAGCAGCTTGGAATCCACCTACAATGAGCAGTTCTTC.

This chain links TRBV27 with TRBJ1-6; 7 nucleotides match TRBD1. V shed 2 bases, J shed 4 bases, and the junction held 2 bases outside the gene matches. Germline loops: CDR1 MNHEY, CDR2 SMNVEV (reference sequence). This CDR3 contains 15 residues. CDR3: CASSLQGVYNSPLHF. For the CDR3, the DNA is TGTGCCAGCAGTTTACAGGGGGTTTATAATTCACCCCTCCACTTT.

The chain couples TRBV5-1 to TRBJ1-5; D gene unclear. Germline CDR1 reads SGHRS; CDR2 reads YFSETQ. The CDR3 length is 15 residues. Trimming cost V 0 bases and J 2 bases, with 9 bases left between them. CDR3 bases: TGCGCCAGCAGCTTGGGGGCGTCGGGCAATCAGCCCCAGCATTTT. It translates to CASSLGASGNQPQHF.

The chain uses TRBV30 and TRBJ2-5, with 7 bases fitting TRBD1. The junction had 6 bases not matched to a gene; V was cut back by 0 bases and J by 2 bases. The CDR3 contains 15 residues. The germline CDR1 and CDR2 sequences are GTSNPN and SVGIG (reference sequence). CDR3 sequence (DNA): TGTGCCTGGAGTGTTCACAGGGGCCCTCAAGAGACCCAGTACTTC. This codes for CAWSVHRGPQETQYF.

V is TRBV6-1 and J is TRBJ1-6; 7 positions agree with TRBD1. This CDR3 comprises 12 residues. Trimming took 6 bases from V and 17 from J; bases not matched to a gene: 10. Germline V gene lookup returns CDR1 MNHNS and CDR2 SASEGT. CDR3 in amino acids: CASSRDSIDFHF. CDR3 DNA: TGTGCCAGCAGCCGGGACAGCATTGATTTCCACTTT.

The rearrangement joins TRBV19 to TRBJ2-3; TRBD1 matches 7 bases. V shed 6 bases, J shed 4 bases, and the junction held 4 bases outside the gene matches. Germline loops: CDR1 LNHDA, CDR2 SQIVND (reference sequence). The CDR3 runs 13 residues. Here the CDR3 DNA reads TGTGCCAGTAGCTCGAGGGGGCCAGATACGCAGTATTTT. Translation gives CASSSRGPDTQYF.

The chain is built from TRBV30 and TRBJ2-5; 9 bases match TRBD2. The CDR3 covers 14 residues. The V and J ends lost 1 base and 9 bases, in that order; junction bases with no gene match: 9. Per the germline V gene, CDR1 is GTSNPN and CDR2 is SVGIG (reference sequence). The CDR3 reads CAWSGLAGYAAQYF. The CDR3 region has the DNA TGTGCCTGGAGTGGTCTAGCGGGGTACGCGGCCCAGTACTTC. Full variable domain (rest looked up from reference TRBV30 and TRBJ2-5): SQTIHQWPATLVQPVGSPLSLECTVEGTSNPNLYWYRQAAGRGLQLLFYSVGIGQISSEVPQNLSASRPQDRQFILSSKKLLLSDSGFYLCAWSGLAGYAAQYFGPGTRLLVL.